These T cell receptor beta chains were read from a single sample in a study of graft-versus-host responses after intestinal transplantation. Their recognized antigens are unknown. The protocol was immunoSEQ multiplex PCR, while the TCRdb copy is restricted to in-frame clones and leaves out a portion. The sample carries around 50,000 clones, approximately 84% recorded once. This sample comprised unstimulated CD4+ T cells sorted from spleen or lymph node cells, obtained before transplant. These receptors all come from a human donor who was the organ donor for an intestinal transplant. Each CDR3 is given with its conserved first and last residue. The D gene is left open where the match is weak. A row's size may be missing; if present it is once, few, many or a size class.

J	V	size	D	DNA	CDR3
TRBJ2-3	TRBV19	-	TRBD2	TGTGCCAGTAGTTTACTACTAGCGGGAGGCACCCCGGGGGATACGCAGTATTTT	CASSLLLAGGTPGDTQYF
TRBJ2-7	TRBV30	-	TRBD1	TGTGCCTGGAGTGTACTTGTAGGGGGCGACGAGCAGTACTTC	CAWSVLVGGDEQYF
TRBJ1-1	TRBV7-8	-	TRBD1	TGTGCCAGCAGCTTATACGACAGGGGGAACACTGAAGCTTTCTTT	CASSLYDRGNTEAFF
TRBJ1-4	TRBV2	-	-	TGTGCCAGCAGAAATGAAAGGGGTTGGAATGAAAAACTGTTTTTT	CASRNERGWNEKLFF
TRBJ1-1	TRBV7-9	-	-	TGTGCCAGCAGCTACCGTGGACAGTTGAACACTGAAGCTTTCTTT	CASSYRGQLNTEAFF
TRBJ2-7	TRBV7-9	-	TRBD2	TGTGCCAGCAGCTTAGGCGTGGCTAGCGGGAGGGTTCGCCCCTACGAGCAGTACTTC	CASSLGVASGRVRPYEQYF
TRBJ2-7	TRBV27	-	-	TGTGCCAGCAGTTTACTACCGAGGCCCTACGAGCAGTACTTC	CASSLLPRPYEQYF
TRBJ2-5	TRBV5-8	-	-	TGTGCCAGCAGCGTATCTAGCGAGCAAAGAGAGACCCAGTACTTC	CASSVSSEQRETQYF
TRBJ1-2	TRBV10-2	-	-	TGCGCCAGCAGTGACTTAGTGGGTCGGGGCTACACCTTC	CASSDLVGRGYTF
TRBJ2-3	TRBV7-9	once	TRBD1	TGTGCCAGCAGCTTCCTGCGGACAGGCCTCACAGATACGCAGTATTTT	CASSFLRTGLTDTQYF
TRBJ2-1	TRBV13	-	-	TGTGCCAGCAGCCTTGGGGGTGAGCAGTTCTTC	CASSLGGEQFF
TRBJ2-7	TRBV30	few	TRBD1	TGTGCCTGGGGATACGACAGGGGCTCCTACGAGCAGTACTTC	CAWGYDRGSYEQYF
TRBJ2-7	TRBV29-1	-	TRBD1	TGCAGCGTTCGAGGCCTACGGGACAGCTACGAGCAGTACTTC	CSVRGLRDSYEQYF
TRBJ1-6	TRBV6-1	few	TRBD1	TGTGCCAGCAGTGAAAGGGCAGGGGGGAGTAATTCACCCCTCCACTTT	CASSERAGGSNSPLHF
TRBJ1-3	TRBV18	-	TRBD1	TGTGCCAGCTCACGGGGGACAGTGAGCTCTGGAAACACCATATATTTT	CASSRGTVSSGNTIYF
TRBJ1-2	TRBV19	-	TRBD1	TGTGCCAGTACCCCGGACAGGGGGAATGGCTACACCTTC	CASTPDRGNGYTF
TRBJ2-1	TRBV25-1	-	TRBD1	TGTGCCAGCAGTGGAACCGGGACAGGGTCCAATGAGCAGTTCTTC	CASSGTGTGSNEQFF
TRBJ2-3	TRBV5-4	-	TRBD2	TGTGCCAGCAGCTTGCGGGAGGGCACAGATACGCAGTATTTT	CASSLREGTDTQYF
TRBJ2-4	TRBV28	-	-	TGTGCCAGCAGACGCAACATTCAGTACTTC	CASRRNIQYF
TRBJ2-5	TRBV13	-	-	TGTGCCAGCACTCGGACTCAAGAGACCCAGTACTTC	CASTRTQETQYF
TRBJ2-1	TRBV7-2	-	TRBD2	TGTGCCAGCAGCTCCCCGGGGAGCGGGGGTTCCTACAATGAGCAGTTCTTC	CASSSPGSGGSYNEQFF
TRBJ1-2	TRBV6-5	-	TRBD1	TGTGCCAGCAGTTACTCCGGACAGGCTAACTATGGCTACACCTTC	CASSYSGQANYGYTF
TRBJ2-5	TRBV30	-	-	TGTGCCTGGAGCGGAACAAGGAGCCAAGAGACCCAGTACTTC	CAWSGTRSQETQYF
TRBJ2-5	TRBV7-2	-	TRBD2	TGTGCCAGCAGCTTACTAGCGGGGGGGCCAGAGACCCAGTACTTC	CASSLLAGGPETQYF
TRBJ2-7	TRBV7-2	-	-	TGTGCCAGCAGCGTCGCGGGTCCGACCTACGAGCAGTACTTC	CASSVAGPTYEQYF
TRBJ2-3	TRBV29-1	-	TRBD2	TGCAGCGTTGAACTAGCGGGCACAGATACGCAGTATTTT	CSVELAGTDTQYF
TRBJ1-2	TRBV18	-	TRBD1	TGTGCCAGCTCACCAGACAGGGAATATGGCTACACCTTC	CASSPDREYGYTF
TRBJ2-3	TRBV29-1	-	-	TGCAGCGCCGGAAGGACAGATACGCAGTATTTT	CSAGRTDTQYF
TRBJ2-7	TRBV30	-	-	TGTGCCTGGAGTTCGAACTACGAGCAGTACTTC	CAWSSNYEQYF
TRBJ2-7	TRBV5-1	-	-	TGCGCCAGCAGCTCTTTTAAAGGGGCGGGATTTCGTGTTTACGAGCAGTACTTC	CASSSFKGAGFRVYEQYF
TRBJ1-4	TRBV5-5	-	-	TGTGCCAGCAGCTTGGTTCTGGGACGGGATCCCAATGAAAAACTGTTTTTT	CASSLVLGRDPNEKLFF
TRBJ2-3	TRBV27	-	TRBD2	TGTGCCAGCAGTTTAACGACCGGGACTAGCCTCACAGATACGCAGTATTTT	CASSLTTGTSLTDTQYF
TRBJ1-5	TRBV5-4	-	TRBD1	TGTGCCAGCAGCTTGCCGGGACAGGGGGGTCAGCCCCAGCATTTT	CASSLPGQGGQPQHF
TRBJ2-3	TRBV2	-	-	TGTGCCAGCAGTGATTTAAGCGTATCAGATACGCAGTATTTT	CASSDLSVSDTQYF
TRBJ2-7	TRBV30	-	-	TGTGCCTGGAGTGTACGTGGCAGGAAATCCTACGAGCAGTACTTC	CAWSVRGRKSYEQYF
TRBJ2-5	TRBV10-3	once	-	TGTGCCATCAGTGGGGGGTACCAAGAGACCCAGTACTTC	CAISGGYQETQYF
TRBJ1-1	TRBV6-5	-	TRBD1	TGTGCCAGCAGACCCGACAGGGACAGGCACACTGAAGCTTTCTTT	CASRPDRDRHTEAFF
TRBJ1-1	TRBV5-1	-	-	TGCGCCAGCAGCTTGGATAGGGCCCCTGAAGCTTTCTTT	CASSLDRAPEAFF
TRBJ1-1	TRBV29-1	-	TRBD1	TGCAGCGTTGATCCTCGACAGGGAATGAACACTGAAGCTTTCTTT	CSVDPRQGMNTEAFF
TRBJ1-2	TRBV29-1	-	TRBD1	TGCAGCGCGCGACAGGGGCCGAGTTATGGCTACACCTTC	CSARQGPSYGYTF
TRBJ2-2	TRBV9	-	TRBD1	TGTGCCAGCAGCGCTGATAACAGGGGGCCCGGGGAGCTGTTTTTT	CASSADNRGPGELFF
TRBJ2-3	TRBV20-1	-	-	TGCAGTGCTGGAAAACAGGGGCAGTATTTT	CSAGKQGQYF
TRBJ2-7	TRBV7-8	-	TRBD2	TGTGCCAGCAGCTTAGGACTAGCGGGCCTATACGAGCAGTACTTC	CASSLGLAGLYEQYF
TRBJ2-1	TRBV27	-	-	TGTGCCAGCAGTTTATACACCTACAATGAGCAGTTCTTC	CASSLYTYNEQFF
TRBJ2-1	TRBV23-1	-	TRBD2	TGCGCCAGCAGTCAGGGTAGCGGGAGAAATGAGCAGTTCTTC	CASSQGSGRNEQFF
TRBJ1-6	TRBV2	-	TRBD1	TGTGCCAGCAGTGTGGGGGACAGGACAAATTCACCCCTCCACTTT	CASSVGDRTNSPLHF
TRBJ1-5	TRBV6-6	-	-	TGTGCCAGCAGGATGGACGCCTATAGCAATCAGCCCCAGCATTTT	CASRMDAYSNQPQHF
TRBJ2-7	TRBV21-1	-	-	TGTGCCAGCAGCAAAGCGCAATCAGGGGCCTACGAGCAGTACTTC	CASSKAQSGAYEQYF